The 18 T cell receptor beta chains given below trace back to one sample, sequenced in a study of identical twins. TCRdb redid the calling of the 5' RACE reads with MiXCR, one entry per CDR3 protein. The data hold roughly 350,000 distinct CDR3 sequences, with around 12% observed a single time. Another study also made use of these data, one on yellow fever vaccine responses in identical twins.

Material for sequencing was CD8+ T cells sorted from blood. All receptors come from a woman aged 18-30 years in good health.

CDR3: CASSFAGDLYNEQFF. In DNA, the CDR3 is TGTGCCAGCAGCTTTGCGGGGGACTTATACAATGAGCAGTTCTTC. This sequence joins TRBV7-9 and TRBJ2-1; 7 nucleotides line up with TRBD2. J gave up 4 bases and V 3 bases, and 6 bases lay outside the gene matches. The CDR3 runs 15 residues. Germline V gives CDR1 SEHNR, CDR2 FQNEAQ (reference sequence).

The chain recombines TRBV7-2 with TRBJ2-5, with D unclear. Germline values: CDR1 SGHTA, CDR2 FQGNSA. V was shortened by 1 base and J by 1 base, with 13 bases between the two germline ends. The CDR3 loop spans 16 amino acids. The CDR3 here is CASSLVASLGQETQYF. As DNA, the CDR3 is TGTGCCAGCAGCTTAGTAGCCTCTCTTGGCCAAGAGACCCAGTACTTC.

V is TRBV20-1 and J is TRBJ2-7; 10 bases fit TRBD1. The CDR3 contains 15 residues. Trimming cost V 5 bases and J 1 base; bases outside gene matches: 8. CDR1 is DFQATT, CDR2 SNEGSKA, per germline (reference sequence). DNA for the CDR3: TGCAGTGCTGAACACCGGGACAGGGGATCCTACGAGCAGTACTTC. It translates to CSAEHRDRGSYEQYF.

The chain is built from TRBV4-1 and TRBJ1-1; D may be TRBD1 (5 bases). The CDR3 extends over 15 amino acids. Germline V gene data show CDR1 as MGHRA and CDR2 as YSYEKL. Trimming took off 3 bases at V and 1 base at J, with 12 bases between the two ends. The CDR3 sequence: CASSHQGLTNTEAFF. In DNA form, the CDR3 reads TGCGCCAGCAGCCACCAGGGCTTAACGAACACTGAAGCTTTCTTT.

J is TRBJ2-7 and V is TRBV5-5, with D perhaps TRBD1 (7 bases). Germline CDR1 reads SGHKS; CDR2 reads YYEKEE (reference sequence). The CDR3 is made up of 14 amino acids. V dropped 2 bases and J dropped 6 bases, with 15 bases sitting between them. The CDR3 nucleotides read TGTGCCAGCAGCTTACGAGACAGGGAGGTCGAGCAGTACTTC. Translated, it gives CASSLRDREVEQYF.

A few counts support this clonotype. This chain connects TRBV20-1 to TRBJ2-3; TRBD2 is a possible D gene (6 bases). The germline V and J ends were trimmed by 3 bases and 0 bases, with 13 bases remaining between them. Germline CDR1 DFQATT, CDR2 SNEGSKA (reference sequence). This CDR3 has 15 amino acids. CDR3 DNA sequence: TGCAGTGCTAGCATTGTGGGGACTAGCACAGATACGCAGTATTTT. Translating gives CSASIVGTSTDTQYF.

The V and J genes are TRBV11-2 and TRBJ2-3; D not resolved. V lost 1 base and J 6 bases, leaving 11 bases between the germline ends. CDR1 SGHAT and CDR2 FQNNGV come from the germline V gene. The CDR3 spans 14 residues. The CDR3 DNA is TGTGCCAGCAGCTTAGTTACCTCCCAGGATACGCAGTATTTT. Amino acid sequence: CASSLVTSQDTQYF.

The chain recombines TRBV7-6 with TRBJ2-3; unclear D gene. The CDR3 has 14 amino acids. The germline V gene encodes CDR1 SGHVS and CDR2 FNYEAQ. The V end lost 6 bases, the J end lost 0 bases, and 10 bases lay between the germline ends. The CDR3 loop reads CASRISTSTDTQYF. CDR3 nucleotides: TGTGCCAGCAGGATTAGCACAAGCACAGATACGCAGTATTTT. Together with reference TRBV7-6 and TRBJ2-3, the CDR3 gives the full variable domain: GAGVSQSPRYKVTKRGQDVALRCDPISGHVSLYWYRQALGQGPEFLTYFNYEAQQDKSGLPNDRFSAERPEGSISTLTIQRTEQRDSAMYRCASRISTSTDTQYFGPGTRLTVL.

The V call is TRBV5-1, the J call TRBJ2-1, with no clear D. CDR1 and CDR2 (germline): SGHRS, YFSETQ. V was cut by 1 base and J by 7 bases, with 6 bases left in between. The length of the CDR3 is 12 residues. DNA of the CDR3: TGCGCCAGCAGCTTGTCTTGGAATGAGCAGTTCTTC. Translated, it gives CASSLSWNEQFF.

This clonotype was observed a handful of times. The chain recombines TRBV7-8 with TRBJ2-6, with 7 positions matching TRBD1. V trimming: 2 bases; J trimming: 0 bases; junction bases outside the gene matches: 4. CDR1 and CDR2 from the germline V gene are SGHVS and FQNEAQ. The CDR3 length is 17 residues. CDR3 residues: CASSLWGQTSGANVLTF. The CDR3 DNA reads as TGTGCCAGCAGCTTATGGGGACAGACCTCTGGGGCCAACGTCCTGACTTTC.

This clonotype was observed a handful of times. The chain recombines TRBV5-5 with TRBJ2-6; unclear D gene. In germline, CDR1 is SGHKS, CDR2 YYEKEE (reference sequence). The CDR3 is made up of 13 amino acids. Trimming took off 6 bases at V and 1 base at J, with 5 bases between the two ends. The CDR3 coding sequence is TGTGCCAGCACCCCTTCTGGGGCCAACGTCCTGACTTTC. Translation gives CASTPSGANVLTF.

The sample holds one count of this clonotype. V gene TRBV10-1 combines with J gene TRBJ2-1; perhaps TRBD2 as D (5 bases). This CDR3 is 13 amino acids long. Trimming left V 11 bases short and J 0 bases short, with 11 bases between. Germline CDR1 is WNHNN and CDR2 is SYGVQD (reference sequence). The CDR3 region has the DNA TGCGCCGGCGGGTGGAGCTCCTACAATGAGCAGTTCTTC. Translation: CAGGWSSYNEQFF.

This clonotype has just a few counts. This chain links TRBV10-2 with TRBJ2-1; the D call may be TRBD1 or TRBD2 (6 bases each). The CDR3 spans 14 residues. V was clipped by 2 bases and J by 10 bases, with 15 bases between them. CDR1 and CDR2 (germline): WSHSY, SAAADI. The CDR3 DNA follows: TGCGCCAGCAGTGAGGTCGAGGGGGGCCGGGAGCAGTTCTTC. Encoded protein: CASSEVEGGREQFF.

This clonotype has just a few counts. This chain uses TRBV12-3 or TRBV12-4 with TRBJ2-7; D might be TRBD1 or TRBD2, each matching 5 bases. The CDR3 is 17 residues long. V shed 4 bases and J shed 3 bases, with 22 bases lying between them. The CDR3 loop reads CASSSDQGRGSHYEQYF. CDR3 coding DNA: TGTGCCAGCAGTTCAGACCAGGGACGGGGCTCCCACTACGAGCAGTACTTC.

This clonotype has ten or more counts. This chain's CDR3 is CATSDSNSNQPQHF. CDR3 nucleotide sequence: TGTGCCACCAGTGATTCCAATAGCAATCAGCCCCAGCATTTT. The chain recombines TRBV24-1 with TRBJ1-5; D call uncertain. This CDR3 is built from 14 residues. CDR1 KGHDR and CDR2 SFDVKD come from the germline V gene. V lost 2 bases and J lost 0, with 4 bases in between.

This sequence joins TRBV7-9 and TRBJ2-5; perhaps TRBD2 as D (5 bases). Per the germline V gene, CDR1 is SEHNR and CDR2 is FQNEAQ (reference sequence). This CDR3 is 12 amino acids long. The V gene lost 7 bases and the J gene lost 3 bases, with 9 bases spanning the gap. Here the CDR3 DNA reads TGTGCCAGCACCGGGGAAGAAGAGACCCAGTACTTC. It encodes CASTGEEETQYF.

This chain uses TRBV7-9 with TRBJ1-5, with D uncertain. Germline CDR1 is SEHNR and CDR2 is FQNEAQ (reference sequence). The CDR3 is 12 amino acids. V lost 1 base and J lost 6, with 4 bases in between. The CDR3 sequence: CASSLGTQPQHF. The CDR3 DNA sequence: TGTGCCAGCAGCTTAGGTACTCAGCCCCAGCATTTT.

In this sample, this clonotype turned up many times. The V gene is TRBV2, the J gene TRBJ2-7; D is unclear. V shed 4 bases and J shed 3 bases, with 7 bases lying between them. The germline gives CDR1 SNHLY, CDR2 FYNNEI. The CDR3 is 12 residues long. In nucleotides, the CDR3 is TGTGCCAGCAGTGGCCCCCACTACGAGCAGTACGTC. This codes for CASSGPHYEQYV.